One sample yielded the 29 T cell receptor beta chains listed below, sequenced in a study of tumor-infiltrating lymphocytes in primary liver carcinoma. Co-extraction of RNA and DNA was performed on roughly 17-32 mg of unsorted bulk tissue. Constant-region priming of about 0.5 ug total RNA yielded TCR beta cDNA. TCR beta libraries came from three nested multiplex PCR rounds using slightly modified ARM-PCR. PCR rounds one and two used TRBV1-TRBV30 forward primers with a C-beta reverse primer for 10 cycles each. In TCRdb, the multiplex PCR reads were re-called with MiXCR into one record per CDR3 protein. The table lists tens of thousands of distinct CDR3 sequences, about 65% of them singletons. What was sequenced was liver tumor tissue from sampling region 4. The subset denotes: tumor region T4, right-lateral pole. These TCRs come from a man aged 40-49 years with primary liver carcinoma and hepatitis B virus infection.

The J gene is TRBJ2-7, the V gene TRBV21-1. TRBV21-1 is shown as a pseudogene. CDR3 size: 15 residues. CDR3 residues: CASSKGNSASYEQYF. CDR3 DNA sequence: TGTGCTAGCAGCAAAGGGAACTCTGCTTCCTACGAGCAGTACTTC.

The genes are TRBV11-2 and TRBJ2-5; D is uncertain. V was shortened by 3 bases and J by 2 bases, with 13 bases between the two germline ends. Looked up from germline, CDR1 is SGHAT and CDR2 is FQNNGV. The CDR3 length is 15 residues. The CDR3 DNA sequence: TGTGCCAGCAGCTTGAGACTGGGATCGCAAGAGACCCAGTACTTC. Translated, it gives CASSLRLGSQETQYF.

The table lists this clonotype with a count of one. One end of the junction does not line up with germline, which may come from a read error. The rearrangement joins TRBV6-5 to TRBJ2-7; TRBD1 matches at 8 bases. The germline gives CDR1 MNHEY, CDR2 SVGAGI. The CDR3 is 13 residues long. The CDR3 loop is CASSVSQGAKQCF. The CDR3 nucleotides read TGTGCCAGCAGTGTTTCGCAGGGGGCAAAGCAGTGCTTC.

This clonotype appeared a single time. The CDR3 does not close with the conserved phenylalanine or tryptophan, likely indicating a read error. It is unclear where the CDR3 begins or ends on the DNA, so no DNA is shown, and the CDR3 is as TCRdb lists it. This CDR3 reads CDSSLSWVNQPQHL. The rearrangement uses TRBV7-8 and TRBJ1-5. Germline CDR1 SGHVS, CDR2 FQNEAQ. The CDR3 has 14 amino acids, counting both end residues.

About this clonotype: Relative to the germline gene, one junction end is altered; a read error may explain this. The V and J genes are TRBV6-2 or TRBV6-3 and TRBJ2-2, with D possibly being TRBD2 (5 bases). Looked up from germline, CDR1 is MNHEY and CDR2 is SVGEGT. The CDR3 has 20 residues. The CDR3 DNA is TGTACCAGCAGTTGGACTCCGGGCGCAGCTAGAGGGTTGTCTGGCGGGGAGCTGTTTTTT. The encoded protein is CTSSWTPGAARGLSGGELFF.

As concerns this clonotype: The junction differs from germline at one of its ends, possibly a read error. This chain connects TRBV12-3 or TRBV12-4 to TRBJ1-1; the D gene is possibly TRBD1 (6 bases). CDR3 length equals 12 residues. The CDR3 here is CASMGHGGDASF. DNA for the CDR3: TGTGCCAGTATGGGACACGGCGGTGATGCTTCCTTT.

Note on this clonotype: Relative to the germline gene, one junction end is altered; a read error may explain this. The chain links TRBV5-4 to TRBJ2-3; no clear D gene. CDR1 and CDR2 (germline): SGHNT, YYREEE (reference sequence). CDR3 length: 17 residues. CDR3 bases: TGTGCCAGCAGCTTGGCTCGAACCAGTATTAGCACAGATACGCAGTATTTC. This encodes CASSLARTSISTDTQYF. The full variable domain, rest sourced from reference TRBV5-4 and TRBJ2-3, is ETGVTQSPTHLIKTRGQQVTLRCSSQSGHNTVSWYQQALGQGPQFIFQYYREEENGRGNFPPRFSGLQFPNYSSELNVNALELDDSALYLCASSLARTSISTDTQYFGPGTRLTVL.

Note on this clonotype: The junction differs from germline at one of its ends, possibly a read error. The V and J genes are TRBV11-2 and TRBJ2-5; D is perhaps TRBD2 (5 bases). CDR1 and CDR2 from the germline V gene are SGHAT and FQNNGV. CDR3 length: 18 amino acids. The DNA for the CDR3 is TGTGCCGGCAGCTTAGCGAGGCTAGCCCTTGGAAAAAAAGAGACCCAGTATTTC. Translating it yields CAGSLARLALGKKETQYF. Full variable domain (remainder filled in from reference TRBV11-2 and TRBJ2-5): EAGVAQSPRYKIIEKRQSVAFWCNPISGHATLYWYQQILGQGPKLLIQFQNNGVVDDSQLPKDRFSAERLKGVDSTLKIQPAKLEDSAVYLCAGSLARLALGKKETQYFGPGTRLLVL.

Comments on this clonotype: A much larger clone differs by one base, so this may be a read error. The V gene is TRBV14, the J gene TRBJ2-7; 9 bases match TRBD1. This CDR3 has 15 amino acids. CDR1 is SGHDN, CDR2 FVKESK, per germline. The CDR3 sequence: CVSSRPGQGSYEQYF. DNA of the CDR3: TGTGTCAGCAGTCGACCGGGACAGGGCTCCTACGAGCAGTACTTC.

With respect to this clonotype: A much bigger clone sits one base away, suggesting this may be a read error. The rearrangement uses TRBV29-1 and TRBJ1-1; D uncertain. This CDR3 has 12 residues. Germline-derived CDR1 and CDR2 are SQVTM and ANQGSEA. Here the CDR3 reads CSVVTANTEVFF. The CDR3 coding sequence is TGCAGCGTGGTAACAGCTAACACTGAAGTTTTCTTT.

About this clonotype: Here the CDR3 omits its conserved ending phenylalanine or tryptophan, so a read error is the likely source. The gene calls are TRBV12-3 or TRBV12-4 and TRBJ1-4; D may be TRBD1 (5 bases). This CDR3 has 15 residues. CDR3 bases: TGTGCCATCAGTTTGTCCCGGGACCTTAGGGAAAAACTGTTTTAT. This gives the protein CAISLSRDLREKLFY.

V gene TRBV29-1 combines with J gene TRBJ1-2; the D gene is possibly TRBD1 (5 bases). The CDR3 length is 12 residues. V lost 4 bases and J 6 bases, leaving 12 bases between the germline ends. CDR1 SQVTM and CDR2 ANQGSEA come from the germline V gene. The CDR3 region has the DNA TGCAGCGTTGCCCAGACAGTACATGGCTACACCTTC. Encoded protein: CSVAQTVHGYTF.

In regard to this clonotype: Given the absence of the conserved phenylalanine or tryptophan at the CDR3 end, a read error is likely. This sequence joins TRBV10-3 and TRBJ2-5; the D gene could be TRBD1 or TRBD2 (5 bases each). Per the germline V gene, CDR1 is ENHRY and CDR2 is SYGVKD. Trimming pared 6 bases from V and 5 bases from J, leaving 16 bases between. This CDR3 comprises 14 residues. CDR3 nucleotides: TGTGCCATCAGGGGGACGGTCGGCCATGAGACCCAGTACTTA. Its translation: CAIRGTVGHETQYL.

Turning to this clonotype: Mismatch with germline at one junction end may stem from a read error. This sequence joins TRBV4-2 and TRBJ1-2, with a weak D call TRBD1 (6 bases). There are 16 residues in the CDR3. Germline V gene sequence: CDR1 LGHNA, CDR2 YNFKEQ. The DNA for the CDR3 is TGTGCCAGCAACCAAGGTCGACAGGAGGGGTTCTATGGCCACACCTTC. Translation gives CASNQGRQEGFYGHTF.

As regards this clonotype: A much more abundant neighbour one base away suggests this may be a read error. The chain carries TRBV29-1 and TRBJ2-7; tentatively, D is TRBD1 or TRBD2 (5 bases each). The CDR3 has 11 residues. The germline V gene has CDR1 SQVTM and CDR2 ANQGSEA. Deletions cut 6 bases from V and 6 bases from J, with 12 bases between. The DNA of the CDR3 is TGCAGCGTCCTCTTCGGGGCCGAGCAGTACTTC. Translation: CSVLFGAEQYF.

Concerning this clonotype: The junction shows a germline mismatch at one end, possibly a read error. This chain joins TRBV6-6 and TRBJ2-1, with unresolved D. This CDR3 is 13 amino acids long. From germline, CDR1 is MNHNY and CDR2 SVGAGI (reference sequence). The chain's CDR3 is CASSYRVNNEQSF. Written as DNA, the CDR3 is TGTGCCAGCAGTTACCGAGTGAACAATGAGCAGTCCTTC.

The J gene is TRBJ2-5, the V gene TRBV30; the D gene is possibly TRBD1 (6 bases). This CDR3 has 16 residues. From germline, CDR1 is GTSNPN and CDR2 SVGIG (reference sequence). The V end was cut by 2 bases, the J end by 1 base, with 17 bases between. CDR3 in DNA: TGTGCCTGGAGTAGCACAGGGCTGACGCCCCAAGAGACCCAGTACTTC. This sequence encodes CAWSSTGLTPQETQYF.

A word on this clonotype: Being one base from a much bigger clone, this may be a read error. The gene calls are TRBV4-1 and TRBJ2-2; the D gene is possibly TRBD2 (6 bases). This CDR3 region has 13 residues. Looked up from germline, CDR1 is MGHRA and CDR2 is YSYEKL. The CDR3 loop reads CASSQGQGGELLF. CDR3 bases: TGCGCCAGCAGCCAAGGACAAGGCGGGGAGCTGCTTTTT.

A note on this clonotype: Germline is not matched at one junction end, which may reflect a read error. V usage is TRBV29-1 and J usage is TRBJ1-1; D is possibly TRBD1 (5 bases). This CDR3 has 12 residues. Germline CDR1 is SQVTM and CDR2 is ANQGSEA. CDR3 in amino acids: CSVSQGRVETFF. DNA for the CDR3: TGCAGCGTTTCTCAGGGCAGGGTTGAAACTTTCTTT. The entire variable domain, with the rest obtained from reference TRBV29-1 and TRBJ1-1, is as follows: SAVISQKPSRDICQRGTSLTIQCQVDSQVTMMFWYRQQPGQSLTLIATANQGSEATYESGFVIDKFPISRPNLTFSTLTVSNMSPEDSSIYLCSVSQGRVETFFGQGTRLTVV.

Of note for this clonotype: One end of the junction varies from germline; a read error may be responsible. The rearrangement joins TRBV6-2 or TRBV6-3 to TRBJ2-2, with D tentatively TRBD1 or TRBD2 (5 bases each). The CDR3 sequence is 14 residues long. Germline lookup yields CDR1 MNHEY and CDR2 SVGEGT. CDR3 amino acids: CASSYSGSPGDVFF. CDR3 nucleotides: TGTGCTAGCAGTTACTCGGGGTCCCCCGGGGACGTGTTTTTT.

In regard to this clonotype: Germline is not matched at one junction end, which may reflect a read error. The chain recombines TRBV28 with TRBJ1-5; TRBD1 matches 10 bases. The germline V gene has CDR1 MDHEN and CDR2 SYDVKM. The CDR3 covers 15 residues. The CDR3 region has the DNA TGTGCTAGCAACTTTGGGACAGGGGAAAATCAGCCCCAGCATTTT. This translates into CASNFGTGENQPQHF.

The chain links TRBV10-2 to TRBJ2-5; possible D gene TRBD2, 5 bases. The CDR3 totals 16 residues. Germline CDR1 and CDR2: WSHSY and SAAADI. Between the trimmed V and J ends, which lost 4 bases and 4 bases, there was a span of 19 bases. CDR3 sequence: CASSAGLLVARETQYF. The CDR3 bases are TGCGCCAGCAGTGCCGGGTTACTAGTAGCTCGAGAGACCCAGTACTTC.

Comments on this clonotype: One junction end disagrees with the germline gene, perhaps due to a read error. The chain is built from TRBV29-1 and TRBJ2-7; D perhaps matches TRBD2 (6 bases). Germline values: CDR1 SQVTM, CDR2 ANQGSEA. The CDR3 is 15 amino acids. The CDR3 region is CGVEDPGGSSYEQYF. DNA for the CDR3: TGCGGAGTTGAAGATCCAGGAGGGAGCTCCTATGAGCAGTACTTC.

J is TRBJ2-7 and V is TRBV10-3; 7 nucleotides match TRBD1. The junction had 10 bases not matched to a gene; V was cut back by 10 bases and J by 4 bases. Germline CDR1 reads ENHRY; CDR2 reads SYGVKD. This CDR3 is built from 13 residues. The CDR3 DNA follows: TGTGCCAACCGGGACAGCCAAGCATACGAGCAGTACTTC. Translating gives CANRDSQAYEQYF.

This clonotype has a count of ten or more. The rearrangement links TRBV6-6 to TRBJ2-3; 7 bases line up with TRBD2. The junction had 7 bases not matched to a gene; V was cut back by 11 bases and J by 2 bases. The length of the CDR3 is 13 residues. The germline V gene has CDR1 MNHNY and CDR2 SVGAGI (reference sequence). CDR3 region: CAGAGAPTDTQYF. The CDR3 bases are TGTGCCGGGGCGGGAGCACCCACAGATACGCAGTATTTT.

Concerning this clonotype itself: At one of its ends the junction is not consistent with the germline gene, which may arise from a read error. The V call is TRBV14, the J call TRBJ2-7; tentatively, D is TRBD2 (6 bases). Germline CDR1 is SGHDN and CDR2 is FVKESK. This CDR3 contains 14 residues. DNA for the CDR3: TGTGCCAACAGCCAAGTTGCTAGCGTCTGCGAGCAGTACTTC. It yields the protein CANSQVASVCEQYF.

Points on this clonotype: Here the CDR3 omits its conserved ending phenylalanine or tryptophan, so a read error is the likely source. The DNA is omitted, as the CDR3 cannot be located on it reliably, and the CDR3 follows TCRdb's listing. V gene TRBV6-2 or TRBV6-3 combines with J gene TRBJ2-7; TRBD1 reflects the table's D call only, with no check against the DNA. Germline values: CDR1 MNHEY, CDR2 SVGEGT. The CDR3 numbers 14 amino acids, ends counted. CDR3 region: CASSLRDRPHEQHL.

The chain links TRBV11-2 to TRBJ2-7; the match to TRBD1 covers 9 bases. The CDR3 length is 16 residues. Germline lookup yields CDR1 SGHAT and CDR2 FQNNGV. The CDR3 DNA follows: TGCGCCAGCAGCTTCATACAGGGGGCCATACATAACGAGCTGTACGTC. Translated: CASSFIQGAIHNELYV.

Details on this clonotype: Germline is not matched at one junction end, which may reflect a read error. The genes are TRBV4-3 and TRBJ1-5; D gene uncertain. This CDR3 is built from 15 residues. The germline V gene encodes CDR1 LGHNA and CDR2 YSLEER. CDR3 amino acids: CGSSHDFTGYRPQHF. The CDR3 region has the DNA TGCGGCAGCAGCCATGATTTCACGGGCTACAGGCCCCAGCATTTT.